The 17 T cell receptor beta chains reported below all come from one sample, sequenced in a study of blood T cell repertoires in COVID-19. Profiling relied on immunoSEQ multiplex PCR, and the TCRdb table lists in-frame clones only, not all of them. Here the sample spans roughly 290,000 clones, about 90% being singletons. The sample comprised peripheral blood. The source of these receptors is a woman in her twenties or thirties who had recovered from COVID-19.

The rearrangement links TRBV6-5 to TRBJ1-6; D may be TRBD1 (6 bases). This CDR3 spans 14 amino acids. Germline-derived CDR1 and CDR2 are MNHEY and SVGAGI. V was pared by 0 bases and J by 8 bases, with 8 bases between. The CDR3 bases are TGTGCCAGCAGTTACTCAAGGACAGATTCACCCCTCCACTTT. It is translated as CASSYSRTDSPLHF.

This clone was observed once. The CDR3 DNA is TGCGCCAGCAGCTCGCTAGCGGGGGGAGGAGAGACCCAGTACTTC. Protein product: CASSSLAGGGETQYF. V gene TRBV5-1 combines with J gene TRBJ2-5, with 11 nucleotides matching TRBD2. This CDR3 region has 15 residues. CDR1 is SGHRS, CDR2 YFSETQ, per germline. J was trimmed by 4 bases and V by 3 bases; bases with no gene match: 5.

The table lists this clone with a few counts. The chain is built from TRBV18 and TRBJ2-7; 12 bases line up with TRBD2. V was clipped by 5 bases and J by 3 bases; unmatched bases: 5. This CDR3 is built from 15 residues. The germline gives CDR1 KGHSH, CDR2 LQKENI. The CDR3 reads CASSRLAGVIYEQYF. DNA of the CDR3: TGTGCCAGCTCAAGACTAGCGGGAGTTATCTACGAGCAGTACTTC.

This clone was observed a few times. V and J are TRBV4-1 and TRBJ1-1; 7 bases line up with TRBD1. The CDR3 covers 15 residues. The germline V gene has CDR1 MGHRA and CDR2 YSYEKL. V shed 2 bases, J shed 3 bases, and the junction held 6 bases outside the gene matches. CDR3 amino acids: CASSQYRDSDTEAFF. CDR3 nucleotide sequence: TGCGCCAGCAGCCAATACAGGGACAGTGACACTGAAGCTTTCTTT.

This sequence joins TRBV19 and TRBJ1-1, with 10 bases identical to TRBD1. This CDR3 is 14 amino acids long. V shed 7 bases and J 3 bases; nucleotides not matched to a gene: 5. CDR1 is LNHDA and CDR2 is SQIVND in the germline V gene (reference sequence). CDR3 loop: CASIPTGGHTEAFF. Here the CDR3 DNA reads TGTGCCAGTATTCCGACAGGGGGCCACACTGAAGCTTTCTTT.

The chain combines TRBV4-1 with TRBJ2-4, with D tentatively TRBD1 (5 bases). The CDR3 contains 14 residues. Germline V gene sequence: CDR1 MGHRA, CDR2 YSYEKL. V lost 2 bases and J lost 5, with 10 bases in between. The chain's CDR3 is CASSQTPTENIQYF. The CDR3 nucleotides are TGCGCCAGCAGCCAAACCCCGACAGAAAACATTCAGTACTTC.

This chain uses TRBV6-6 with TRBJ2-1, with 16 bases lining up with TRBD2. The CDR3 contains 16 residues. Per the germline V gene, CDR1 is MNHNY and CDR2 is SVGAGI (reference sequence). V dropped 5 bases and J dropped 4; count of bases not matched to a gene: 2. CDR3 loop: CASSPGLAGGYNEQFF. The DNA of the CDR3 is TGTGCCAGCAGTCCGGGACTAGCGGGAGGGTACAATGAGCAGTTCTTC.

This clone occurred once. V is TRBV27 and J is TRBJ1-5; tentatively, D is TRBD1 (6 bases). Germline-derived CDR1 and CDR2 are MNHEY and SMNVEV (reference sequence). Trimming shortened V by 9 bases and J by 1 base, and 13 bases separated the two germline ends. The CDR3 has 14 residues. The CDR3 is CASSDRNSNQPQHF. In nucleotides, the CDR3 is TGTGCCAGTTCCGACAGGAACAGCAATCAGCCCCAGCATTTT.

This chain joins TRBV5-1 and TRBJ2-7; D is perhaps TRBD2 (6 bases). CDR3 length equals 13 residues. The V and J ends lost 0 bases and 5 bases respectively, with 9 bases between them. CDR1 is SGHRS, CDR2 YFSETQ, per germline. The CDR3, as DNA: TGCGCCAGCAGCTTGGGGGGCGGGAACGAGCAGTACTTC. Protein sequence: CASSLGGGNEQYF.

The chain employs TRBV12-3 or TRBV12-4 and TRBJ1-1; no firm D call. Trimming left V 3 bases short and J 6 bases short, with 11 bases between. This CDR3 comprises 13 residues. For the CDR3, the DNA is TGTGCCAGCAGTTTGAACAGTCGGCCTGAAGCTTTCTTT. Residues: CASSLNSRPEAFF.

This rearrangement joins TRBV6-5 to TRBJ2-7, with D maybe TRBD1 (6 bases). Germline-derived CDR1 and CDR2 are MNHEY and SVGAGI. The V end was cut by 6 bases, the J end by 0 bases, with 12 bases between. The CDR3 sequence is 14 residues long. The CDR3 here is CASSPGAGSYEQYF. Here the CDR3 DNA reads TGTGCCAGCAGCCCAGGGGCAGGCTCCTACGAGCAGTACTTC.

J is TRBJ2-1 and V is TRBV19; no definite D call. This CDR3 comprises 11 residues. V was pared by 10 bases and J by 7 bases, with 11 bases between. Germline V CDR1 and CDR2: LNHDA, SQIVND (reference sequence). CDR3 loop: CATSIANEQFF. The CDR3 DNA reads TGTGCCACCTCAATAGCTAATGAGCAGTTCTTC. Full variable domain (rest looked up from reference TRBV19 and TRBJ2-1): DGGITQSPKYLFRKEGQNVTLSCEQNLNHDAMYWYRQDPGQGLRLIYYSQIVNDFQKGDIAEGYSVSREKKESFPLTVTSAQKNPTAFYLCATSIANEQFFGPGTRLTVL.

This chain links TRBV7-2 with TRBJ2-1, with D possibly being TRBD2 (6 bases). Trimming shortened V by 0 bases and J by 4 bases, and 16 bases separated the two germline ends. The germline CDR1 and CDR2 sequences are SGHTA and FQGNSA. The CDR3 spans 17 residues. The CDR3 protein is CASSLAGVSGLYNEQFF. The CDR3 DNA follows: TGTGCCAGCAGCTTAGCGGGTGTTAGCGGACTTTACAATGAGCAGTTCTTC.

CDR3 sequence (DNA): TGTGCCAGCAGTTACTCGAGGCTAGCGGAAAACAATGAGCAGTTCTTC. Translated: CASSYSRLAENNEQFF. The chain couples TRBV6-2 or TRBV6-3 to TRBJ2-1; 7 nucleotides match TRBD2. This CDR3 region has 16 residues. Germline trimming cut 0 bases from V and 5 bases from J; bases unmatched to any gene: 7. Germline V gene data show CDR1 as MNHEY and CDR2 as SVGEGT.

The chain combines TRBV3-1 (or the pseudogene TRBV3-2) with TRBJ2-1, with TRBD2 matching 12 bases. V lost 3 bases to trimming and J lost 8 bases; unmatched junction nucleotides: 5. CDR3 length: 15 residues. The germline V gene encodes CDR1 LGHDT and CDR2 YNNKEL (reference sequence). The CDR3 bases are TGTGCCAGCAGCCAGACTAGCGGGAGAGCCCATGAGCAGTTCTTC. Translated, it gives CASSQTSGRAHEQFF.

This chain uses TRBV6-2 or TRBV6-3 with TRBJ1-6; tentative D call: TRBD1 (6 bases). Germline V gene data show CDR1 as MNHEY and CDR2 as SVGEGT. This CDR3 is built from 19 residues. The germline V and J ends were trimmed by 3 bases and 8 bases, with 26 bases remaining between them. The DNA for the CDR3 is TGTGCCAGCAGTTATTTCGGGCGCATCGGACCAGGGGAATATTCACCCCTCCACTTT. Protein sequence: CASSYFGRIGPGEYSPLHF.

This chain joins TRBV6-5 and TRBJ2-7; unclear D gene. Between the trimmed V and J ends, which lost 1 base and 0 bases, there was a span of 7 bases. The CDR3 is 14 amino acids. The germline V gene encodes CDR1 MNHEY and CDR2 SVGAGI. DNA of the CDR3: TGTGCCAGCAGTTACTTTACGAGCTCCTACGAGCAGTACTTC. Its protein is CASSYFTSSYEQYF.